This TCR beta chain appears in the sequencing data of a study of blood T cell dynamics during melanoma immunotherapy. For the study at large: Standard first-line treatment here was pembrolizumab or nivolumab plus ipilimumab in metastatic melanoma.

Each bulk PBMC sample had roughly 400 ng DNA loaded. Data came from immunoSEQ multiplex PCR; TCRdb stores just in-frame clones and leaves some out. The sample records under 9,500 clones, about 84% being singletons. V shed 6 bases and J shed 7 bases, with 19 bases lying between them. The germline V gene has CDR1 MNHEY and CDR2 SVGAGI. The CDR3 totals 15 residues. The time point: week 3, after first cycle of checkpoint inhibitor. The specimen was blood, collected from a patient treated with checkpoint blockade. V gene TRBV6-5 combines with J gene TRBJ1-5; tentative D call: TRBD1 (6 bases). The clonotype originates from a human donor with melanoma. This chain's CDR3 is CASRFHGGREQPQHF. For the CDR3, the DNA is TGTGCCAGCAGGTTCCATGGGGGGCGCGAACAGCCCCAGCATTTT.